The entry below describes one T cell receptor (beta chain). Antigen: not known. This sample was included in a study of T cells after yellow fever vaccination. Regarding the study as a whole: Subsequent to the booster, the majority of primary-vaccination clones reappeared (about 97% CD4, 88% CD8). Weaker, the secondary response peaked sooner, at day 5 versus 15.

The authors made TCR cDNA by 5'RACE template switching, adding a universal primer site and UMIs. TCRdb ran MiXCR on the 5' RACE reads and lists one entry per CDR3 protein. This sample yields under 300,000 distinct CDR3 sequences, of which roughly 13% are seen a single time; about 0.51% belongs to the top ten. The material was CD4+ T cells sorted from PBMCs, obtained 45 days after the yellow fever booster vaccination. The clonotype comes from a man younger than 40 who received the YFV17D yellow fever vaccine.

The CDR3 DNA reads TGCGCCAGCAGCTTGGGCCAGATACAAGAGACCCAGTACTTC. The encoded protein is CASSLGQIQETQYF. J is TRBJ2-5 and V is TRBV5-1; unclear D gene. The V end lost 0 bases, the J end lost 2 bases, and 8 bases lay between the germline ends. The CDR3 has 14 residues. CDR1 is SGHRS, CDR2 YFSETQ, per germline. The full variable domain, with the rest looked up from reference TRBV5-1 and TRBJ2-5, is KAGVTQTPRYLIKTRGQQVTLSCSPISGHRSVSWYQQTPGQGLQFLFEYFSETQRNKGNFPGRFSGRQFSNSRSEMNVSTLELGDSALYLCASSLGQIQETQYFGPGTRLLVL.